The present entry profiles one T cell receptor (beta chain) with its context. The antigen remains unidentified. This sample stems from a study of radiotherapy plus CTLA-4 blockade in lung cancer. Study outcomes and limitations: Among blood TCR repertoires after radiotherapy plus ipilimumab, tumor-derived clones expanded.

TCRdb's copy holds only in-frame clones and misses some; the assay was immunoSEQ multiplex PCR. The data show over 95,000 clones, with roughly 74% seen just once and 2.5% to 3% held by the top ten. There are 14 residues in the CDR3. Germline loops: CDR1 MNHEY, CDR2 SVGAGI. V dropped 5 bases and J dropped 7 bases, with 17 bases sitting between them. The chain employs TRBV6-5 and TRBJ1-1; D remains unclear. The sequences come from peripheral blood, collected from a patient treated with radiotherapy plus ipilimumab. This receptor was taken from a human donor with non-small cell lung cancer who had a partial response to radiotherapy plus ipilimumab. Some clones in this sample may be carry-over from other donors' samples. CDR3 DNA sequence: TGTGCCAGCAGTCCCCAAGGAGGGTCGAGTGAAGCTTTCTTT. Translation gives CASSPQGGSSEAFF.